Each of the 9 T cell receptor beta chains below was sequenced from the same sample in a study of OX40 agonist ivuxolimab in advanced cancers. Sequencing used immunoSEQ multiplex PCR; TCRdb keeps in-frame clones, though not all of them. The sample carries about 48,000 clones, roughly 80% recorded once. The specimen was CD4+ or CD8+ T cells sorted from blood, collected in a trial of the OX40 agonist ivuxolimab. Receptors were obtained from an adult with an advanced solid tumor such as melanoma, head and neck, liver or kidney cancer.

The chain uses TRBV7-6 and TRBJ2-1; D may be TRBD1 (5 bases). V was pared by 3 bases and J by 3 bases, with 15 bases between. Per germline, CDR1 SGHVS and CDR2 FNYEAQ. This CDR3 has 16 amino acids. This chain's CDR3 is CASSFQGLKGYNEQFF. The DNA for the CDR3 is TGTGCCAGCAGCTTTCAGGGTCTAAAGGGCTACAATGAGCAGTTCTTC.

Turning to this clone: Other DNA variants within this sample encode the same CDR3. The chain is built from TRBV7-9 and TRBJ2-3; D is unclear. This CDR3 spans 15 amino acids. V lost 1 base and J lost 0, with 8 bases in between. Germline assignment: CDR1 SEHNR and CDR2 FQNEAQ (reference sequence). The DNA for the CDR3 is TGTGCCAGCAGCTTAGGAGACTCTAGCACAGATACGCAGTATTTT. It codes for CASSLGDSSTDTQYF.

This rearrangement joins TRBV6-1 to TRBJ1-2; 7 nucleotides align to TRBD1. The CDR3 length is 12 residues. Germline trimming cut 5 bases from V and 7 bases from J; bases unmatched to any gene: 4. In germline, CDR1 is MNHNS, CDR2 SASEGT. CDR3 region: CASSLQGLGYTF. CDR3 coding DNA: TGTGCCAGCAGTCTACAGGGGCTTGGCTACACCTTC.

The gene calls are TRBV6-6 and TRBJ2-4; D may match TRBD1 or TRBD2 (6 bases each). CDR1 and CDR2 (germline): MNHNY, SVGAGI (reference sequence). V was shortened by 6 bases and J by 8 bases, with 17 bases between the two germline ends. This CDR3 comprises 14 residues. CDR3 residues: CASSPRTRGDIQYF. The CDR3 bases are TGTGCCAGCAGCCCCCGGACAAGGGGGGACATTCAGTACTTC.

This rearrangement joins TRBV25-1 to TRBJ1-3, with D possibly TRBD1 on 5 matching bases. V lost 3 bases and J lost 3, with 15 bases in between. This CDR3 region has 16 residues. CDR1 is MGHDK and CDR2 is SYGVNS in the germline V gene. CDR3 nucleotide sequence: TGTGCCAGCAGTGATCACTCCCGGGGGGATGGAAACACCATATATTTT. This codes for CASSDHSRGDGNTIYF.

The chain couples TRBV7-2 to TRBJ2-7; unclear D gene. V was trimmed by 1 base and J by 2 bases, leaving 18 bases between them. The CDR3 is 17 residues long. CDR1 is SGHTA, CDR2 FQGNSA, per germline. This CDR3 reads CASSLGAHSVQPYEQYF. The CDR3 bases are TGTGCCAGCAGCTTAGGAGCCCATTCGGTCCAACCCTACGAGCAGTACTTC.

This chain joins TRBV2 and TRBJ1-2, with D hard to call. There are 13 residues in the CDR3. V lost 2 bases, J lost 5 bases, and 9 bases lay in between. Germline assignment: CDR1 SNHLY and CDR2 FYNNEI. DNA for the CDR3: TGTGCCAGCAGTGAAATGATGGCGTATGGCTACACCTTC. Its translation is CASSEMMAYGYTF.

The chain employs TRBV15 and TRBJ2-5; 7 nucleotides agree with TRBD2. From germline, CDR1 is LNHNV and CDR2 YYDKDF (reference sequence). The CDR3 is made up of 16 amino acids. J lost 1 base, V lost 5 bases, and 10 bases had no gene match. DNA for the CDR3: TGTGCCACCAGCGGGGGGGGACGAGCCGCCCAAGAGACCCAGTACTTC. It yields the protein CATSGGGRAAQETQYF. The variable domain in full, completed from reference TRBV15 and TRBJ2-5, reads DAMVIQNPRYQVTQFGKPVTLSCSQTLNHNVMYWYQQKSSQAPKLLFHYYDKDFNNEADTPDNFQSRRPNTSFCFLDIRSPGLGDTAMYLCATSGGGRAAQETQYFGPGTRLLVL.

The chain employs TRBV11-2 and TRBJ1-4; TRBD1 matches 7 bases. With V trimmed by 5 bases and J by 8 bases, 8 bases remained unmatched. Germline V lookup: CDR1 SGHAT, CDR2 FQNNGV. This CDR3 is 14 amino acids long. The CDR3 reads CASSLTGVDEKLFF. The CDR3 DNA reads TGTGCCAGCAGCCTAACAGGGGTAGACGAAAAACTGTTTTTT.